The source of this T cell receptor beta chain is a study of cytotoxic CD8 clonotypes in ibrutinib-treated CLL. Germline-derived CDR1 and CDR2 are SEHNR and FQNEAQ (reference sequence). CDR3 size: 12 residues. V lost 0 bases and J lost 4, with 3 bases in between. TCRdb's table, derived via immunoSEQ multiplex PCR, lists solely in-frame clones and lacks some. Of around 140,000 clones listed, about 84% are singletons. A few counts support this clone. The chain joins TRBV7-9 to TRBJ1-2; no reliable D call. This receptor was identified in a human donor with chronic lymphocytic leukemia. Sample: PBMCs, taken after 36 months of ibrutinib treatment. The CDR3 protein is CASSLARYGYTF. The CDR3 coding sequence is TGTGCCAGCAGCTTAGCACGCTATGGCTACACCTTC.